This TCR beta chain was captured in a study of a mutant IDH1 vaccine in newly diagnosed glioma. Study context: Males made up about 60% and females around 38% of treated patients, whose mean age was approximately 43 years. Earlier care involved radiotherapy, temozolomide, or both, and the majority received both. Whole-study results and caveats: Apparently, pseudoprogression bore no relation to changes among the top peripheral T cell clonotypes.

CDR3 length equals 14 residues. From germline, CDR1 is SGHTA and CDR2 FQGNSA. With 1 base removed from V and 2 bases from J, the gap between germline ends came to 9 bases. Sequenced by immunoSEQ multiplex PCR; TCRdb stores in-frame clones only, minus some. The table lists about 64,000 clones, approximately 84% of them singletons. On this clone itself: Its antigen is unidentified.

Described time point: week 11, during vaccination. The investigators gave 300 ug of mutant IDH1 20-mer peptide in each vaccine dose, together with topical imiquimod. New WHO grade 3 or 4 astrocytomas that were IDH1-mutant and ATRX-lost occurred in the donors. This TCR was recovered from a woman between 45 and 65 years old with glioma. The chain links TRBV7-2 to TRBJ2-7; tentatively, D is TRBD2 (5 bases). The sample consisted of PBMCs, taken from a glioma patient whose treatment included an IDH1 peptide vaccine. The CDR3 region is CASSLVRDTYEQYF. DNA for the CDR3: TGTGCCAGCAGCTTAGTTCGGGATACCTACGAGCAGTACTTC.